The rows below give T cell receptor beta chains drawn from one sample of a study of shared clonotypes between healthy human individuals. Sequencing was performed with immunoSEQ multiplex PCR; in TCRdb, only in-frame clones are kept and a portion is missing. In the table there are roughly 2.4 million clones, approximately 94% of which are singletons. Sequenced material: naive CD4+ T cells sorted from blood. Source of these receptors: a man aged 18 to 30 in good health. Both conserved end residues are part of each CDR3. Fields, in order: V gene, J gene, D gene, clone size, CDR3 length, CDR3 DNA, CDR3 protein. A D gene is named only where the DNA matches it firmly. Clone size is shown for a subset of rows, as once, few, many or a class of expanded clone.

>TRBV30|TRBJ2-2|.|.|13
TGTGCCTGGAGGGCGGGGTCCACCGGGGAGCTGTTTTTT
CAWRAGSTGELFF
>TRBV5-1|TRBJ2-1|.|once|12
TGCGCCAGCAGCTTGGTTGGTGGTGAGCAGTTCTTC
CASSLVGGEQFF
>TRBV9|TRBJ2-2|.|.|16
TGTGCCAGCAGCGACCTGGACAGCGTGAACACCGGGGAGCTGTTTTTT
CASSDLDSVNTGELFF
>TRBV6-5|TRBJ2-7|.|.|13
TGTGCCAGCAGTTTCCCGGGAGCGCGCGAGCAGTACTTC
CASSFPGAREQYF
>TRBV11-2|TRBJ2-3|TRBD2|.|15
TGTGCCAGCAGCCCCCTACTAGCGGGCACAGATACGCAGTATTTT
CASSPLLAGTDTQYF
>TRBV9|TRBJ2-6|.|.|16
TGTGCCAGCAGCGTAGAGTGGGTGCCTGGGGCCAACGTCCTGACTTTC
CASSVEWVPGANVLTF
>TRBV6-5|TRBJ2-1|TRBD2|once|14
TGTGCCAGCAGTTACTCAGGACTAGCTCAGGAGCAGTTCTTC
CASSYSGLAQEQFF
>TRBV7-2|TRBJ2-2|.|.|12
TGTGCCAGCAGCCCGATGACGGGGGAGCTGTTTTTT
CASSPMTGELFF
>TRBV2|TRBJ1-1|.|.|15
TGTGCCAGCAGTGAGGCACCCGTTCAAGGGACTGAAGCTTTCTTT
CASSEAPVQGTEAFF
>TRBV14|TRBJ2-7|TRBD1|.|16
TGTGCCAGCAGCCAAGTGGAACGGACAGGGTTACACGAGCAGTACTTC
CASSQVERTGLHEQYF
>TRBV28|TRBJ1-4|TRBD1|.|14
TGTGCCACCTCCCCCGGGGACAGGGATGAAAAACTGTTTTTT
CATSPGDRDEKLFF
>TRBV5-6|TRBJ1-1|.|.|13
TGTGCCAGCAGCCCGGGACTGCCCACTGAAGCTTTCTTT
CASSPGLPTEAFF
>TRBV6-1|TRBJ2-6|.|.|15
TGTGCCAGCAGTGGAAGCCGCTCTGGGGCCAACGTCCTGACTTTC
CASSGSRSGANVLTF
>TRBV19|TRBJ2-1|.|.|19
TGTGCCAGTAGTTGGCTAGCGCTCTCACGGTTAGTGTCCTACAATGAGCAGTTCTTC
CASSWLALSRLVSYNEQFF
>TRBV11-2|TRBJ2-7|TRBD2|.|14
TGTGCCAGCAACCGGGGGGGTCTAACCTACGAGCAGTACTTC
CASNRGGLTYEQYF
>TRBV7-9|TRBJ2-1|.|.|15
TGTGCCAGCAGCTTAGCGGGAGCGGGTTACAATGAGCAGTTCTTC
CASSLAGAGYNEQFF
>TRBV2|TRBJ1-5|.|.|14
TGTGCCAGCAGTGTATGGGGGGGCATTCAGCCCCAGCATTTT
CASSVWGGIQPQHF
>TRBV30|TRBJ1-1|.|.|14
TGTGCCTGGAGTGGGGGAATAGGAAACACTGAAGCTTTCTTT
CAWSGGIGNTEAFF
>TRBV5-4|TRBJ2-1|TRBD1|.|15
TGTGCCAGCAGTTTCGGGACAGGGAACGACAATGAGCAGTTCTTC
CASSFGTGNDNEQFF
>TRBV30|TRBJ1-2|TRBD1|.|15
TGTGCCTGGAGGGAGACAGGGCGCTCTGTATATGGCTACACCTTC
CAWRETGRSVYGYTF
>TRBV5-6|TRBJ2-7|.|.|12
TGTGCCAGCAGCTTGATAACTTACGAGCAGTACTTC
CASSLITYEQYF
>TRBV4-1|TRBJ2-7|.|.|15
TGCGCCAGCAGCCAAGGAGGCAGCTCCACCTACGAGCAGTACTTC
CASSQGGSSTYEQYF
>TRBV5-4|TRBJ1-3|.|.|16
TGTGCCAGCAGACCCTGGGACGACGGCTCTGGAAACACCATATATTTT
CASRPWDDGSGNTIYF
>TRBV6-4|TRBJ1-2|.|.|13
TGTGCCAGCAGTGACAAGGCAGGCTATGGCTACACCTTC
CASSDKAGYGYTF
>TRBV4-1|TRBJ1-5|.|.|16
TGCGCCAGCAGCCGGGAAAGGGGGGATGGCAATCAGCCCCAGCATTTT
CASSRERGDGNQPQHF
>TRBV27|TRBJ2-4|.|.|14
TGTGCCAGCAGTTCCCTTCTTGGCAAAAACATTCAGTACTTC
CASSSLLGKNIQYF
>TRBV18|TRBJ2-5|.|.|12
TGTGCCAGCTCACCACCGCAAGAGACCCAGTACTTC
CASSPPQETQYF
>TRBV6-1|TRBJ1-2|TRBD1|.|13
TGTGCCAGCAGTGAATCTAACAGGGGCGGCTACACCTTC
CASSESNRGGYTF
>TRBV7-9|TRBJ2-7|TRBD1|.|14
TGTGCCAGCAGCTTAGAGCAGGGGGTCGACGAGCAGTACTTC
CASSLEQGVDEQYF
>TRBV6-1|TRBJ2-5|.|.|13
TGTGCCACCGTGCTAGGGCACCAAGAGACCCAGTACTTC
CATVLGHQETQYF
>TRBV6-1|TRBJ1-2|.|.|15
TGTGCCAGCAGTGTGGAGGGTTCGGCTAACTATGGCTACACCTTC
CASSVEGSANYGYTF
>TRBV2|TRBJ2-2|TRBD2|.|16
TGTGCCAGCAGTGAGGTAGCGGGAGCCGGGGTCGGGGAGCTGTTTTTT
CASSEVAGAGVGELFF
>TRBV18|TRBJ1-1|.|.|15
TGTGCCAGCTCACCCGGCCTCACTGGGGGCACTGAAGCTTTCTTT
CASSPGLTGGTEAFF
>TRBV9|TRBJ2-5|TRBD2|.|14
TGTGCCAGCAGCGAGCGGGAGAGGCAAGAGACCCAGTACTTC
CASSERERQETQYF
>TRBV7-3|TRBJ1-1|TRBD1|.|15
TGTGCCAGCAGCACAGACAGGGGTATGAACACTGAAGCTTTCTTT
CASSTDRGMNTEAFF
>TRBV4-1|TRBJ1-5|.|.|14
TGCGCCAGCAGCTTCGACGGGGGGTATCAGCCCCAGCATTTT
CASSFDGGYQPQHF
>TRBV6-1|TRBJ2-2|TRBD1|.|16
TGTGCCAGCAGTGATCCGGGACAGGGGAACACCGGGGAGCTGTTTTTT
CASSDPGQGNTGELFF
>TRBV28|TRBJ2-2|.|.|15
TGTGCCAGCAGTTTTACCGATAGTGTCACCGGGGAGCTGTTTTTT
CASSFTDSVTGELFF
>TRBV7-9|TRBJ2-3|TRBD2|.|19
TGTGCCAGCAGCTTAGGAGTCCTAGCGGGGATTTCTAGCACAGATACGCAGTATTTT
CASSLGVLAGISSTDTQYF
>TRBV2|TRBJ2-1|.|.|15
TGTGCCAGCAGCAGTTCAGGGGTGACCTACAATGAGCAGTTCTTC
CASSSSGVTYNEQFF
>TRBV9|TRBJ2-7|TRBD1|.|20
TGTGCCAGCAGCGTTCTGGGACAGGGGGTAGTGATCGAGAGCTCCTACGAGCAGTACTTC
CASSVLGQGVVIESSYEQYF
>TRBV10-3|TRBJ2-1|TRBD2|.|16
TGTGCCATCAGTGAGTCAGGAGTAGCGGGAGAGAATGAGCAGTTCTTC
CAISESGVAGENEQFF
>TRBV5-6|TRBJ1-2|TRBD1|.|17
TGTGCCAGCAGCTTGGGTTTGGGCGGACAGGGCAACTATGGCTACACCTTC
CASSLGLGGQGNYGYTF
>TRBV28|TRBJ1-2|TRBD1|.|14
TGTGCCAGCAGTCCGGGACAGAATCTCCGGGGCTACACCTTC
CASSPGQNLRGYTF
>TRBV2|TRBJ2-7|TRBD2|.|13
TGTGCCAAACGGACTAGCGGGGCCCACGAGCAGTACTTC
CAKRTSGAHEQYF
>TRBV7-3|TRBJ2-1|TRBD1|once|16
TGTGCCAGCAGCCCAGCCCGGACAGGGGGCGCGAATGAGCAGTTCTTC
CASSPARTGGANEQFF